This T cell receptor (beta chain) stems from a study of blood T cells in healthy people across ages. Study results and limitations: TCR beta diversity correlated strongly with naive T cell percentage.

A second roughly 6 to 11 cycle PCR used barcoded and J-beta primers. TCRdb reprocessed the 5' RACE reads via MiXCR and lists one record per CDR3 protein. Altogether around 850,000 distinct CDR3 sequences are present, about 34% being singletons, with the ten largest covering around 13%. Concerning this clonotype itself: The antigen is unknown.

In germline, CDR1 is MNHEY, CDR2 SVGAGI. The ends lost 8 bases at V and 8 bases at J; junction bases unmatched: 13. The CDR3 sequence is 15 residues long. Peripheral blood samples of 9 to 10 milliliters were drawn from each donor. The chain couples TRBV6-5 to TRBJ1-4; 8 positions match TRBD1. Input material: blood. The TCR comes from a man aged 18-30 years in good health. The CDR3 sequence: CASGKDRVPTEKLFF. As DNA, the CDR3 is TGTGCCAGCGGGAAGGACAGGGTCCCTACAGAAAAACTGTTTTTT.